These 27 T cell receptor beta chains share one sample of origin, sequenced in a study of blood T cell repertoires in COVID-19. Libraries were prepared by immunoSEQ multiplex PCR; TCRdb keeps only in-frame clonotypes and omits some of them. The table records around 220,000 clones, about 88% of them present only once. Specimen: peripheral blood. The receptors were sampled from a man aged 40-49 years with active or convalescent COVID-19.

V usage is TRBV28 and J usage is TRBJ2-1; 9 bases map to TRBD1. The CDR3 loop spans 19 amino acids. Trimming took 6 bases from V and 0 from J; bases not matched to a gene: 15. Germline V CDR1 and CDR2: MDHEN, SYDVKM. The DNA of the CDR3 is TGTGCCAGCAGGGGGTTCCGGGACAGGGTTCGGGGCTCCTACAATGAGCAGTTCTTC. Its protein is CASRGFRDRVRGSYNEQFF.

The V and J genes are TRBV30 and TRBJ2-1; D remains ambiguous. Germline assignment: CDR1 GTSNPN and CDR2 SVGIG (reference sequence). Trimming cost V 3 bases and J 1 base, with 10 bases left between them. The CDR3 is made up of 14 amino acids. The CDR3 DNA sequence: TGTGCCTGGAGCCTCGGTAGATCCTACAATGAGCAGTTCTTC. The encoded protein is CAWSLGRSYNEQFF. Looking up the rest from reference TRBV30 and TRBJ2-1 gives the full variable domain: SQTIHQWPATLVQPVGSPLSLECTVEGTSNPNLYWYRQAAGRGLQLLFYSVGIGQISSEVPQNLSASRPQDRQFILSSKKLLLSDSGFYLCAWSLGRSYNEQFFGPGTRLTVL.

This CDR3 is CASSLVSRGTEAFF. The CDR3 DNA follows: TGTGCCAGCAGCTTAGTCTCCAGGGGGACTGAAGCTTTCTTT. The genes are TRBV7-2 and TRBJ1-1, with 7 bases identical to TRBD1. V was clipped by 1 base and J by 5 bases; unmatched bases: 4. CDR3 length: 14 amino acids. Germline CDR1 SGHTA, CDR2 FQGNSA.

A few counts support this clone. This chain links TRBV18 with TRBJ2-5; 12 bases match TRBD2. Trimming at V came to 4 bases and at J to 2 bases, leaving 5 bases not matched to a gene. The CDR3 consists of 16 residues. In germline, CDR1 is KGHSH, CDR2 LQKENI. CDR3 in amino acids: CASSLRLAGAQETQYF. The CDR3 DNA sequence: TGTGCCAGCTCACTTCGACTAGCGGGGGCACAAGAGACCCAGTACTTC.

The chain joins TRBV6-4 to TRBJ2-3; 8 bases line up with TRBD2. The CDR3 runs 14 residues. CDR1 is MRHNA, CDR2 SNTAGT, per germline. After removal of 3 bases from V and 1 base from J, the junction contained 0 bases not matched to a gene. CDR3 sequence: CASSERGGTDTQYF. The CDR3, as DNA: TGTGCCAGCAGTGAGCGGGGGGGCACAGATACGCAGTATTTT.

This chain joins TRBV12-5 and TRBJ2-3, with 7 bases identical to TRBD2. This CDR3 region has 16 residues. Per germline, CDR1 LGHNT and CDR2 FRNRAP. V lost 0 bases to trimming and J lost 5 bases; unmatched junction nucleotides: 8. The CDR3 nucleotides are TGTGCTAGTGGTTTGGTAGGGGCGGGAGAGGGAGATACGCAGTATTTT. Translating gives CASGLVGAGEGDTQYF.

J is TRBJ2-2 and V is TRBV9; TRBD1 might be the D (6 bases). This CDR3 contains 16 residues. Trimming stripped 4 bases from V and 6 bases from J, with 19 bases between. The V gene's germline CDR1 is SGDLS and CDR2 YYNGEE. In nucleotides, the CDR3 is TGTGCCAGCAGCCCCCTAGGACAGCAGTGGGCCGGGGAGCTGTTTTTT. Protein sequence: CASSPLGQQWAGELFF.

This chain uses TRBV24-1 with TRBJ1-4; TRBD1 might be the D (5 bases). The CDR3 is 12 residues long. Deletions cut 8 bases from V and 8 bases from J, with 11 bases between. Germline V gives CDR1 KGHDR, CDR2 SFDVKD. CDR3 nucleotides: TGTGCCACCACTCCCCCAGGGGAAAAACTGTTTTTT. It specifies CATTPPGEKLFF.

The chain joins TRBV18 to TRBJ1-1; 8 bases are shared with TRBD1. Germline CDR1 and CDR2: KGHSH and LQKENI. The CDR3 consists of 16 residues. V shed 3 bases, J shed 5 bases, and the junction held 11 bases outside the gene matches. This chain's CDR3 is CASSPRLSGGSTEAFF. The CDR3 bases are TGTGCCAGCTCACCCCGACTGTCAGGGGGCAGTACTGAAGCTTTCTTT.

The rearrangement joins TRBV6-5 to TRBJ1-2; D is ambiguous. Germline assignment: CDR1 MNHEY and CDR2 SVGAGI. Trimming pared 5 bases from V and 3 bases from J, leaving 10 bases between. The CDR3 has 13 residues. CDR3 coding DNA: TGTGCCAGCAGTCCTTCCTTTTACTATGGCTACACCTTC. Protein product: CASSPSFYYGYTF.

The genes are TRBV19 and TRBJ1-1; 7 nucleotides agree with TRBD1. After removal of 3 bases from V and 1 base from J, the junction contained 5 bases not matched to a gene. CDR1 LNHDA and CDR2 SQIVND come from the germline V gene (reference sequence). This CDR3 contains 15 residues. The DNA of the CDR3 is TGTGCCAGTAGTATTGTGGCAGGGGGGAACACTGAAGCTTTCTTT. This sequence encodes CASSIVAGGNTEAFF.

The chain links TRBV11-2 to TRBJ1-2, with D tentatively TRBD1 (6 bases). V shed 5 bases and J shed 0 bases, with 16 bases lying between them. Germline values: CDR1 SGHAT, CDR2 FQNNGV. The CDR3 is 16 residues long. CDR3 region: CASSVAGGGSNYGYTF. The CDR3 region has the DNA TGTGCCAGCAGCGTAGCTGGGGGGGGCTCTAACTATGGCTACACCTTC.

V usage is TRBV28 and J usage is TRBJ2-3; 10 bases map to TRBD1. The CDR3 consists of 15 residues. V lost 6 bases to trimming and J lost 2 bases; unmatched junction nucleotides: 5. Germline V CDR1 and CDR2: MDHEN, SYDVKM. The CDR3 is CASSETGGSTDTQYF. Written as DNA, the CDR3 is TGTGCCAGCAGCGAGACAGGGGGCTCCACAGATACGCAGTATTTT.

CDR3 loop: CASSPGQVGADTQYF. The CDR3 DNA follows: TGTGCCAGCAGCCCGGGACAGGTGGGGGCAGATACGCAGTATTTT. The chain has TRBV3-1 (or the pseudogene TRBV3-2) and TRBJ2-3; 8 bases are a match to TRBD1. The CDR3 consists of 15 residues. The V gene end was trimmed by 4 bases and the J gene end by 4 bases; junction bases not matched to a gene: 7. The germline V gene has CDR1 LGHDT and CDR2 YNNKEL (reference sequence).

As DNA, the CDR3 is TGCGCCAGCAGCTTGCGGGGGGCCAGGGACGGGGAGCTGTTTTTT. This translates into CASSLRGARDGELFF. The V and J genes are TRBV5-1 and TRBJ2-2, with a tentative D call TRBD2 (7 bases). CDR3 length: 15 amino acids. V lost 1 base to trimming and J lost 7 bases, with 14 bases between them. CDR1 is SGHRS, CDR2 YFSETQ, per germline.

This chain joins TRBV6-1 and TRBJ1-4; 8 bases align to TRBD1. The CDR3 contains 17 residues. After removal of 0 bases from V and 8 bases from J, the junction contained 11 bases not matched to a gene. Per the germline V gene, CDR1 is MNHNS and CDR2 is SASEGT. The CDR3 DNA reads as TGTGCCAGCAGTGAAGCGCTTACAGGGGGTAATTTGGAAAAACTGTTTTTT. This translates into CASSEALTGGNLEKLFF.

The count of this clone is one. The rearrangement uses TRBV4-1 and TRBJ1-3, with D tentatively TRBD1 (5 bases). The CDR3 is made up of 14 amino acids. Germline V gene lookup returns CDR1 MGHRA and CDR2 YSYEKL. V shed 3 bases and J shed 8 bases, with 14 bases lying between them. This CDR3 reads CASSHPRGGDTIYF. DNA of the CDR3: TGCGCCAGCAGCCACCCCCGGGGGGGGGACACCATATATTTT.

The rearrangement links TRBV28 to TRBJ2-5, with 8 bases matching TRBD1. The CDR3 has 15 residues. Trimming cost V 4 bases and J 5 bases; bases outside gene matches: 9. CDR1 and CDR2 from the germline V gene are MDHEN and SYDVKM. CDR3: CASSSRTGMVETQYF. The CDR3, as DNA: TGTGCCAGCAGTTCCCGGACAGGGATGGTCGAGACCCAGTACTTC.

This clone was recorded a few times. The CDR3 region is CAWSQGSDRGPAGNTIYF. In DNA, the CDR3 is TGTGCCTGGAGTCAGGGATCTGACAGGGGGCCAGCTGGAAACACCATATATTTT. The chain carries TRBV30 and TRBJ1-3; 10 bases agree with TRBD1. J was trimmed by 2 bases and V by 2 bases; bases with no gene match: 12. Germline lookup yields CDR1 GTSNPN and CDR2 SVGIG (reference sequence). This CDR3 comprises 18 residues. Complete variable domain (other parts from reference TRBV30 and TRBJ1-3): SQTIHQWPATLVQPVGSPLSLECTVEGTSNPNLYWYRQAAGRGLQLLFYSVGIGQISSEVPQNLSASRPQDRQFILSSKKLLLSDSGFYLCAWSQGSDRGPAGNTIYFGEGSWLTVV.

The genes are TRBV10-1 and TRBJ1-4, with D hard to call. Germline CDR1 reads WNHNN; CDR2 reads SYGVQD (reference sequence). V lost 0 bases and J lost 8, with 10 bases in between. The CDR3 loop spans 14 amino acids. The CDR3 nucleotides read TGCGCCAGCAGTGAGTCGATCTCGGGGGAAAAACTGTTTTTT. Translating gives CASSESISGEKLFF.

Written as DNA, the CDR3 is TGTGCCGCCTCGGACAGGGGGCTAAAGGAGCAGTACTTC. Protein: CAASDRGLKEQYF. This chain links TRBV6-5 with TRBJ2-7; 11 bases are shared with TRBD1. The V segment lost 11 bases and the J segment 7 bases; nucleotides outside the gene matches: 10. The CDR3 loop spans 13 amino acids. Germline CDR1 reads MNHEY; CDR2 reads SVGAGI.

The chain combines TRBV10-2 with TRBJ2-7; D is perhaps TRBD1 (5 bases). Germline CDR1 WSHSY, CDR2 SAAADI. The CDR3 has 12 residues. The V end was cut by 4 bases, the J end by 6 bases, with 10 bases between. CDR3: CASSATGFEQYF. CDR3 DNA: TGCGCCAGCAGTGCTACAGGTTTCGAGCAGTACTTC.

CDR3 in DNA: TGTGCCAGCAGTTCTTTCTCCTACAATGAGCAGTTCTTC. Its translation: CASSSFSYNEQFF. The rearrangement uses TRBV27 and TRBJ2-1, with D uncertain. The length of the CDR3 is 13 residues. Trimming cost V 4 bases and J 0 bases, with 4 bases left between them. Germline assignment: CDR1 MNHEY and CDR2 SMNVEV (reference sequence).

The chain links TRBV5-1 to TRBJ1-1; D may be TRBD1 (6 bases). Germline V gene lookup returns CDR1 SGHRS and CDR2 YFSETQ. Between the trimmed V and J ends, which lost 7 bases and 0 bases, there was a span of 10 bases. The CDR3 runs 13 residues. The CDR3 sequence is CASGYRVNTEAFF. CDR3 nucleotides: TGCGCCAGCGGATACAGGGTGAACACTGAAGCTTTCTTT.

CDR3 nucleotides: TGTGCCAGCAGCTTCGGAGAGAACACTGAAGCTTTCTTT. Amino acids: CASSFGENTEAFF. V usage is TRBV5-6 and J usage is TRBJ1-1; D not certain. CDR3 length equals 13 residues. V lost 2 bases and J lost 1, with 6 bases in between. Germline V gene sequence: CDR1 SGHDT, CDR2 YYEEEE.

The V call is TRBV3-1 (or the pseudogene TRBV3-2), the J call TRBJ1-2; D might be TRBD1 (5 bases). V was cut by 4 bases and J by 1 base, with 13 bases left in between. Germline values: CDR1 LGHDT, CDR2 YNNKEL (reference sequence). The CDR3 runs 15 residues. CDR3 nucleotide sequence: TGTGCCAGCAGCCTCAGACAGCAAAATAACTATGGCTACACCTTC. Its translation is CASSLRQQNNYGYTF.

This chain uses TRBV10-1 with TRBJ1-2, with a weak D call TRBD1 (6 bases). The V end was cut by 3 bases, the J end by 9 bases, with 14 bases between. The CDR3 sequence is 13 residues long. Germline V lookup: CDR1 WNHNN, CDR2 SYGVQD (reference sequence). CDR3 sequence reads: CASSESGTGRYTF. The CDR3 DNA is TGCGCCAGCAGTGAATCTGGAACAGGGCGCTACACCTTC.